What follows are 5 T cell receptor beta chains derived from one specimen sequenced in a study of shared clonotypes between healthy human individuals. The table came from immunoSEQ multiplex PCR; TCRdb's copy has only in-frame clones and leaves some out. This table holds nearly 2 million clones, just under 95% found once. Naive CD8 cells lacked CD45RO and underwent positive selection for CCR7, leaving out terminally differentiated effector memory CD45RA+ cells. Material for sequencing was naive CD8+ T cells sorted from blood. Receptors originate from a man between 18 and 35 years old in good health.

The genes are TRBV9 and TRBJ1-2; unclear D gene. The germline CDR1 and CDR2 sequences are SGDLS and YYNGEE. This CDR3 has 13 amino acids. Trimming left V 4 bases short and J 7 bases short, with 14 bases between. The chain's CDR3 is CASSPWDEGGYTF. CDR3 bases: TGTGCCAGCAGCCCGTGGGATGAAGGTGGCTACACCTTC. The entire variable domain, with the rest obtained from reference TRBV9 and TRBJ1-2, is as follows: DSGVTQTPKHLITATGQRVTLRCSPRSGDLSVYWYQQSLDQGLQFLIQYYNGEERAKGNILERFSAQQFPDLHSELNLSSLELGDSALYFCASSPWDEGGYTFGSGTRLTVV.

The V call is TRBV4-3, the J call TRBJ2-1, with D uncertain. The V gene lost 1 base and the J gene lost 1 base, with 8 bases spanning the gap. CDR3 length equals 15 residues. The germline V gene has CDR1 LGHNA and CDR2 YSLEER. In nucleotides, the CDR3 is TGCGCCAGCAGCCAAGGTCCAGCTTCCTACAATGAGCAGTTCTTC. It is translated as CASSQGPASYNEQFF.

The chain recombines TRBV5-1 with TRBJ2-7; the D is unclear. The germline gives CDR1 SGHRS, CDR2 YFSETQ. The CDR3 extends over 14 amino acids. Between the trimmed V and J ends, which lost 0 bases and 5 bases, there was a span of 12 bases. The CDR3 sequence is CASSLGQPFHEQYF. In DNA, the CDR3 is TGCGCCAGCAGCTTGGGACAACCCTTTCACGAGCAGTACTTC.

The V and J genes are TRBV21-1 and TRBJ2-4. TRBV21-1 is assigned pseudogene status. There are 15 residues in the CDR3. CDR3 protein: CASSKDGVVENIQYF. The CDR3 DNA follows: TGTGCCAGCAGCAAAGATGGGGTCGTAGAAAACATTCAGTACTTC.

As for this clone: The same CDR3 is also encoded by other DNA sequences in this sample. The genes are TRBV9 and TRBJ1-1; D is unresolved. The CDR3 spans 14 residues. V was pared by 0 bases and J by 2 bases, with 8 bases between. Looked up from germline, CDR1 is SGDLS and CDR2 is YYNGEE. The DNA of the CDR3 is TGTGCCAGCAGCGTAGGAGGAGAAAACACTGAAGCTTTCTTT. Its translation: CASSVGGENTEAFF.